These 24 T cell receptor beta chains were sequenced from one sample in a study of OX40 agonist ivuxolimab in advanced cancers. Produced via immunoSEQ multiplex PCR; TCRdb's table is partial and in-frame only. The data show about 83,000 clones, with about nine tenths seen just once and over 8.5% held by the top ten. The input for sequencing was CD4+ or CD8+ T cells sorted from blood, taken in a trial of the OX40 agonist ivuxolimab. The receptors here all came from an adult with an advanced solid tumor such as melanoma, head and neck, liver or kidney cancer.

This clone was counted a single time. V and J are TRBV29-1 and TRBJ1-5; D gene unclear. Germline loops: CDR1 SQVTM, CDR2 ANQGSEA. V lost 0 bases, J lost 3 bases, and 6 bases lay in between. The CDR3 runs 13 residues. The CDR3 DNA follows: TGCAGCGTTGAAGAGAAGTACAATCAGCCCCAGCATTTT. It encodes CSVEEKYNQPQHF.

This chain links TRBV16 with TRBJ1-4; D is uncertain. V was trimmed by 2 bases and J by 1 base, leaving 2 bases between them. CDR3 length equals 13 residues. In germline, CDR1 is KGHSY, CDR2 FQNENV. The CDR3 DNA follows: TGTGCCAGCAGCCAAAAAACTAATGAAAAACTGTTTTTT. Translating it yields CASSQKTNEKLFF.

This clone turned up a few times. The V gene is TRBV7-6, the J gene TRBJ1-5, with D perhaps matching TRBD1 (5 bases). From germline, CDR1 is SGHVS and CDR2 FNYEAQ. V was shortened by 0 bases and J by 3 bases, with 9 bases between the two germline ends. The length of the CDR3 is 15 residues. The CDR3: CASSLAPTDNQPQHF. As DNA, the CDR3 is TGTGCCAGCAGCTTAGCACCGACAGACAATCAGCCCCAGCATTTT.

The chain is built from TRBV4-3 and TRBJ2-1; D not certain. The CDR3 runs to 15 residues. Germline assignment: CDR1 LGHNA and CDR2 YSLEER. Deletions cut 1 base from V and 5 bases from J, with 12 bases between. This CDR3 reads CASSQGAYFDNEQFF. In DNA form, the CDR3 reads TGCGCCAGCAGCCAAGGAGCCTATTTTGACAATGAGCAGTTCTTC.

The V call is TRBV5-1, the J call TRBJ2-7; D may correspond to TRBD1 or TRBD2 (5 bases each). Trimming shortened V by 2 bases and J by 0 bases, and 9 bases separated the two germline ends. The CDR3 runs 14 residues. Germline V lookup: CDR1 SGHRS, CDR2 YFSETQ. CDR3 nucleotides: TGCGCCAGCAGCTTTACGAGGGGCTCCTACGAGCAGTACTTC. Translating it yields CASSFTRGSYEQYF.

This clone was picked up one time. J is TRBJ2-1 and V is TRBV9; 7 nucleotides line up with TRBD2. The germline gives CDR1 SGDLS, CDR2 YYNGEE. Germline trimming cut 5 bases from V and 3 bases from J; bases unmatched to any gene: 11. This CDR3 is 16 amino acids long. This CDR3 is CASRPPGGVSYNEQFF. The DNA for the CDR3 is TGTGCCAGCAGGCCCCCTGGGGGGGTTAGCTACAATGAGCAGTTCTTC.

V gene TRBV29-1 combines with J gene TRBJ2-7, with D unresolved. V gave up 0 bases and J gave up 4 bases, with 7 bases separating them. This CDR3 comprises 12 residues. Germline V gene sequence: CDR1 SQVTM, CDR2 ANQGSEA. CDR3 nucleotide sequence: TGCAGCGTTGAAGATCAGGCGTACGAGCAGTACTTC. It codes for CSVEDQAYEQYF.

The CDR3 bases are TGTGCCAGCAGCTTGGAGGGGACAGGAATCCCCTCTGGTACCCAGTACTTC. This encodes CASSLEGTGIPSGTQYF. The genes are TRBV5-8 and TRBJ2-5; the match to TRBD1 covers 8 bases. CDR1 and CDR2 from the germline V gene are SGHTS and YDEGEE. This CDR3 contains 17 residues. V lost 0 bases to trimming and J lost 8 bases; unmatched junction nucleotides: 15. Looking up the rest from reference TRBV5-8 and TRBJ2-5 gives the full variable domain: EAGVTQSPTHLIKTRGQQATLRCSPISGHTSVYWYQQALGLGLQFLLWYDEGEERNRGNFPPRFSGRQFPNYSSELNVNALELEDSALYLCASSLEGTGIPSGTQYFGPGTRLLVL.

The chain couples TRBV10-3 to TRBJ2-5; 10 bases map to TRBD2. Germline V lookup: CDR1 ENHRY, CDR2 SYGVKD. Losses at the gene ends were 7 bases for V and 2 bases for J; bases not matched to a gene: 7. The length of the CDR3 is 15 residues. CDR3 residues: CAIKQRGGTQETQYF. The CDR3 DNA reads as TGTGCCATCAAACAGCGGGGGGGAACACAAGAGACCCAGTACTTC.

V and J are TRBV9 and TRBJ2-7; D gene uncertain. The CDR3 spans 14 residues. Germline V CDR1 and CDR2: SGDLS, YYNGEE. The V gene lost 0 bases and the J gene lost 4 bases, with 11 bases spanning the gap. DNA of the CDR3: TGTGCCAGCAGCGTAGGCCCCCCCGGATACGAGCAGTACTTC. It translates to CASSVGPPGYEQYF.

V gene TRBV7-9 combines with J gene TRBJ2-7; 14 nucleotides agree with TRBD2. V dropped 4 bases and J dropped 4; count of bases not matched to a gene: 3. The CDR3 loop spans 15 amino acids. Looked up from germline, CDR1 is SEHNR and CDR2 is FQNEAQ (reference sequence). CDR3 bases: TGTGCCAGCAGCTCATGGACTAGCGGGGGGTACGAGCAGTACTTC. This codes for CASSSWTSGGYEQYF.

The gene calls are TRBV7-9 and TRBJ2-7, with a tentative D call TRBD2 (6 bases). V lost 3 bases and J lost 4, with 13 bases in between. The germline gives CDR1 SEHNR, CDR2 FQNEAQ (reference sequence). The CDR3 covers 14 residues. CDR3 amino acids: CASSFSEGWYEQYF. The CDR3 bases are TGTGCCAGCAGCTTCTCGGAGGGGTGGTACGAGCAGTACTTC.

The gene calls are TRBV6-1 and TRBJ1-6; D possibly corresponds to TRBD1 (5 bases). Germline lookup yields CDR1 MNHNS and CDR2 SASEGT. V lost 1 base and J 7 bases, leaving 11 bases between the germline ends. The CDR3 covers 15 residues. The CDR3 spells CASSEEAGKNSPLHF. The CDR3 coding sequence is TGTGCCAGCAGTGAAGAGGCAGGGAAGAATTCACCCCTCCACTTT.

This chain connects TRBV27 to TRBJ1-1; 8 bases align to TRBD1. Germline V gives CDR1 MNHEY, CDR2 SMNVEV (reference sequence). J was trimmed by 4 bases and V by 0 bases; bases with no gene match: 7. The CDR3 length is 16 residues. As DNA, the CDR3 is TGTGCCAGCAGTTTATCGAGGGCAGGGGGCGGCACTGAAGCTTTCTTT. This codes for CASSLSRAGGGTEAFF.

The gene calls are TRBV5-4 and TRBJ2-7; D not certain. V lost 0 bases and J 0 bases, leaving 13 bases between the germline ends. Germline V gene sequence: CDR1 SGHNT, CDR2 YYREEE (reference sequence). The CDR3 extends over 16 amino acids. The CDR3, as DNA: TGTGCCAGCAGCTTGGGAGAGGAACTCGCCTCCTACGAGCAGTACTTC. It specifies CASSLGEELASYEQYF.

The chain has TRBV7-3 and TRBJ2-3; no reliable D call. The CDR3 length is 14 residues. V was pared by 0 bases and J by 3 bases, with 7 bases between. Germline loops: CDR1 SGHTA, CDR2 FQGTGA. The CDR3 loop is CASSLTGETDTQYF. The CDR3 DNA reads TGTGCCAGCAGCTTAACTGGCGAAACAGATACGCAGTATTTT.

This clone turned up a few times. The chain employs TRBV10-3 and TRBJ2-5; D assignment may be TRBD1 or TRBD2 (5 bases each). Germline V gives CDR1 ENHRY, CDR2 SYGVKD. V was clipped by 2 bases and J by 6 bases, with 16 bases between them. This CDR3 contains 15 residues. DNA of the CDR3: TGTGCCATCAGTGAGGAGGTGGGGACCGAGAAGACCCAGTACTTC. This encodes CAISEEVGTEKTQYF.

The genes are TRBV5-5 and TRBJ2-7; 10 bases are shared with TRBD2. Germline V gives CDR1 SGHKS, CDR2 YYEKEE (reference sequence). This CDR3 region has 16 residues. The J segment lost 6 bases and the V segment lost 2 bases, leaving 11 bases of the junction unmatched. The CDR3 region is CASSFWASGGQVEQYF. CDR3 in DNA: TGTGCCAGCAGCTTTTGGGCTAGCGGGGGTCAAGTCGAGCAGTACTTC.

This clone has just a few counts. The rearrangement joins TRBV11-3 to TRBJ2-1, with D perhaps matching TRBD1 or TRBD2 (5 bases each). Germline CDR1 is SGHNT and CDR2 is YENEEA. The germline V and J ends were trimmed by 0 bases and 7 bases, with 13 bases remaining between them. The CDR3 consists of 15 residues. CDR3 protein: CASSLEGTSGNEQFF. The CDR3 nucleotides read TGTGCCAGCAGCTTAGAGGGGACCTCTGGGAATGAGCAGTTCTTC.

This clone showed up just once. The V gene is TRBV7-9, the J gene TRBJ1-5, with 9 bases aligning to TRBD1. J lost 1 base, V lost 5 bases, and 0 bases had no gene match. The CDR3 sequence is 14 residues long. Germline values: CDR1 SEHNR, CDR2 FQNEAQ (reference sequence). CDR3 sequence: CASSDRGSNQPQHF. The CDR3 coding sequence is TGTGCCAGCAGCGACAGGGGGAGCAATCAGCCCCAGCATTTT.

The chain uses TRBV7-6 and TRBJ1-1; D not certain. V was cut by 5 bases and J by 1 base, with 14 bases left in between. CDR3 size: 15 residues. Per germline, CDR1 SGHVS and CDR2 FNYEAQ. The CDR3 DNA reads TGTGCCAGCAGCAGCGGGCTTGCGGCGAACACTGAAGCTTTCTTT. This encodes CASSSGLAANTEAFF.

The chain's CDR3 is CASSMYRATDTQYF. CDR3 nucleotide sequence: TGTGCCAGTAGTATGTACCGGGCCACAGATACGCAGTATTTT. The chain links TRBV19 to TRBJ2-3; D unresolved. The germline V gene encodes CDR1 LNHDA and CDR2 SQIVND (reference sequence). V was cut by 3 bases and J by 2 bases, with 9 bases left in between. The CDR3 length is 14 residues.

Only one count was recorded for this clone. The chain uses TRBV9 and TRBJ2-3; 8 positions agree with TRBD2. V lost 5 bases and J lost 2; bases outside the gene matches: 4. Germline CDR1 reads SGDLS; CDR2 reads YYNGEE. The CDR3 loop spans 14 amino acids. The chain's CDR3 is CASSTSGATDTQYF. The CDR3 nucleotides are TGTGCCAGCAGTACTAGCGGAGCCACAGATACGCAGTATTTT.

The V call is TRBV19, the J call TRBJ2-7; the match to TRBD1 covers 8 bases. CDR3 length: 17 amino acids. Germline V lookup: CDR1 LNHDA, CDR2 SQIVND (reference sequence). The V segment lost 3 bases and the J segment 7 bases; nucleotides outside the gene matches: 17. The CDR3 sequence: CASSIIPPDRAVLEQYF. Here the CDR3 DNA reads TGTGCCAGTAGTATCATCCCTCCGGACAGGGCTGTATTAGAGCAGTACTTC.